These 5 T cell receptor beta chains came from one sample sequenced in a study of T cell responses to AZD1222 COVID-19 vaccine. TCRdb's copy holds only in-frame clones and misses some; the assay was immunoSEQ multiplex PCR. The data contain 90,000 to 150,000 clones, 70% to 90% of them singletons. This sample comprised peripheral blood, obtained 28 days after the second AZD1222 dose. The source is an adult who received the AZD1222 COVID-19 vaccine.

CDR3 sequence reads: CASSLEGKRDQPQHF. In nucleotides, the CDR3 is TGTGCCAGCAGCTTAGAGGGTAAGCGAGATCAGCCCCAGCATTTT. This chain connects TRBV7-2 to TRBJ1-5; D is uncertain. V was shortened by 1 base and J by 5 bases, with 12 bases between the two germline ends. Looked up from germline, CDR1 is SGHTA and CDR2 is FQGNSA. This CDR3 is built from 15 residues.

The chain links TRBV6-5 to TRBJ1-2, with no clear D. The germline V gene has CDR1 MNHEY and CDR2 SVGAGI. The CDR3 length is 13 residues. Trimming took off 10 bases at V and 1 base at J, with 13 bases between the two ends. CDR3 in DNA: TGTGCCACCGACCCGGACGATAACTATGGCTACACCTTC. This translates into CATDPDDNYGYTF.

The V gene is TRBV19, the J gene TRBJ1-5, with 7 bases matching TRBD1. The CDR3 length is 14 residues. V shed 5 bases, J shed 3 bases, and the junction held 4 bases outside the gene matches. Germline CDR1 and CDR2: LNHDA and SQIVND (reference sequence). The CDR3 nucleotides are TGTGCCAGTAGTTCTACAGGGGACAATCAGCCCCAGCATTTT. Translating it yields CASSSTGDNQPQHF. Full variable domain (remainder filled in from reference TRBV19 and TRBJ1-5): DGGITQSPKYLFRKEGQNVTLSCEQNLNHDAMYWYRQDPGQGLRLIYYSQIVNDFQKGDIAEGYSVSREKKESFPLTVTSAQKNPTAFYLCASSSTGDNQPQHFGDGTRLSIL.

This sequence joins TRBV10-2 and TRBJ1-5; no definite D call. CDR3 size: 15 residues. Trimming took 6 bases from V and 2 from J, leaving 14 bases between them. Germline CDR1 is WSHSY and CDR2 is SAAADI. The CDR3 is CASRADPAGNQPQHF. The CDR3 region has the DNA TGCGCCAGCAGGGCAGACCCGGCGGGCAATCAGCCCCAGCATTTT.

This CDR3 is CASKDTLYGYTF. The CDR3 region has the DNA TGTGCCAGTAAGGACACCCTCTATGGCTACACCTTC. This chain links TRBV19 with TRBJ1-2; D is possibly TRBD1 (5 bases). The CDR3 has 12 residues. Trimming took off 7 bases at V and 4 bases at J, with 10 bases between the two ends. Germline V gene lookup returns CDR1 LNHDA and CDR2 SQIVND (reference sequence).